A selection of T cell receptor beta chains follows, all from one sample in a study of cytomegalovirus exposure and HLA in healthy donors. The protocol was immunoSEQ multiplex PCR, while the TCRdb copy is restricted to in-frame clones and leaves out a portion. In the table there are about 170,000 clones, 85% to 90% of which are singletons. The sample taken for sequencing was PBMCs. These TCRs come from a woman younger than 35 in good health and CMV-seropositive. The CDR3 runs from the conserved cysteine through the conserved F or W. Fields, in order: clone size, D gene, V gene, J gene, CDR3 protein, CDR3 DNA. D genes are given only for firm matches. The size of a clone is reported for some rows only, either as once, few or many, or as a class for expanded clones.

size: .; D: .; V: TRBV5-6; J: TRBJ2-2; CDR3: CASSFTDTGELFF; DNA: TGTGCCAGCAGCTTCACGGACACCGGGGAGCTGTTTTTT
size: .; D: TRBD1; V: TRBV7-3; J: TRBJ1-1; CDR3: CASRQTGANTEAFF; DNA: TGTGCCAGCAGACAAACAGGGGCCAACACTGAAGCTTTCTTT
size: .; D: .; V: TRBV28; J: TRBJ1-3; CDR3: CASSLQGSGNTIYF; DNA: TGTGCCAGCAGTTTACAGGGAAGTGGAAACACCATATATTTT
size: .; D: TRBD2; V: TRBV7-2; J: TRBJ2-1; CDR3: CASSLEASGRPLFF; DNA: TGTGCCAGCAGCTTAGAGGCTAGCGGGAGGCCCCTGTTCTTC
size: .; D: TRBD2; V: TRBV7-3; J: TRBJ2-2; CDR3: CASSFTSGRAHGELFF; DNA: TGTGCCAGCAGCTTTACTAGCGGGAGGGCCCACGGGGAGCTGTTTTTT
size: few; D: .; V: TRBV7-9; J: TRBJ2-7; CDR3: CASSLSNRAYEQYF; DNA: TGTGCCAGCAGCTTAAGTAACAGGGCCTACGAGCAGTACTTC
size: .; D: TRBD1; V: TRBV6-5; J: TRBJ2-1; CDR3: CASSYSKQGGREQFF; DNA: TGTGCCAGCAGTTACTCGAAACAGGGGGGTAGGGAGCAGTTCTTC
size: few; D: TRBD1; V: TRBV11-1; J: TRBJ2-2; CDR3: CASSPDRVSTGELFF; DNA: TGTGCCAGCAGCCCTGACAGGGTTAGCACCGGGGAGCTGTTTTTT
size: .; D: TRBD2; V: TRBV4-3; J: TRBJ2-1; CDR3: CASSQFPILASSYNEQFF; DNA: TGCGCCAGCAGCCAATTTCCTATACTAGCGAGTTCCTACAATGAGCAGTTCTTC
size: .; D: TRBD2; V: TRBV4-1; J: TRBJ2-1; CDR3: CASSQKASGSSYNEQFF; DNA: TGCGCCAGCAGCCAAAAGGCTAGCGGAAGCTCCTACAATGAGCAGTTCTTC
size: once; D: .; V: TRBV11-2; J: TRBJ1-2; CDR3: CASSLGTGLFGYTF; DNA: TGTGCCAGCAGCTTAGGTACAGGGTTATTTGGCTACACCTTC
size: few; D: .; V: TRBV6-5; J: TRBJ1-3; CDR3: CASSPAGGNTIYF; DNA: TGTGCCAGCAGTCCGGCGGGGGGAAACACCATATATTTT
size: .; D: .; V: TRBV7-2; J: TRBJ2-1; CDR3: CASSLDFVARLANEQFF; DNA: TGTGCCAGCAGCTTAGACTTCGTGGCTAGACTGGCTAATGAGCAGTTCTTC
size: .; D: TRBD1; V: TRBV25-1; J: TRBJ2-5; CDR3: CASKEDRGFGETQYF; DNA: TGTGCCAGCAAGGAGGACAGGGGTTTTGGAGAGACCCAGTACTTC
size: .; D: .; V: TRBV6-5; J: TRBJ2-3; CDR3: CASSYRGSLTDTQYF; DNA: TGTGCCAGCAGTTACAGGGGGAGCCTCACAGATACGCAGTATTTT
size: .; D: TRBD2; V: TRBV16; J: TRBJ2-5; CDR3: CASSHSGLAGVRTQYF; DNA: TGTGCCAGCAGCCACTCTGGACTAGCGGGAGTACGAACCCAGTACTTC
size: .; D: TRBD1; V: TRBV28; J: TRBJ1-2; CDR3: CASSSRTGTGAPYGYTF; DNA: TGTGCCAGCAGTTCGAGAACCGGGACAGGAGCCCCCTATGGCTACACCTTC
size: .; D: TRBD2; V: TRBV11-2; J: TRBJ2-7; CDR3: CASSPGTSGSSYEQYF; DNA: TGTGCCAGCAGCCCCGGGACTAGCGGGAGTTCCTACGAGCAGTACTTC
size: .; D: .; V: TRBV6-1; J: TRBJ2-3; CDR3: CASSEAPMAANADTQYF; DNA: TGTGCCAGCAGTGAAGCTCCCATGGCTGCCAACGCCGATACGCAGTATTTT
size: .; D: .; V: TRBV6-5; J: TRBJ2-3; CDR3: CASSTEAFPDTQYF; DNA: TGTGCCAGCAGCACGGAGGCTTTCCCAGATACGCAGTATTTT
size: .; D: TRBD2; V: TRBV7-9; J: TRBJ2-7; CDR3: CASSKGTSGRRLGEQYF; DNA: TGTGCCAGCAGCAAAGGGACTAGCGGGAGACGTCTTGGCGAGCAGTACTTC
size: .; D: .; V: TRBV29-1; J: TRBJ2-7; CDR3: CSVSPRTNYEQYF; DNA: TGCAGCGTCTCCCCCCGTACAAACTACGAGCAGTACTTC
size: .; D: TRBD1; V: TRBV28; J: TRBJ1-4; CDR3: CASSKDREEKLFF; DNA: TGTGCCAGCAGTAAGGACAGGGAGGAAAAACTGTTTTTT
size: .; D: .; V: TRBV5-1; J: TRBJ2-5; CDR3: CASSLQGSIQETQYF; DNA: TGCGCCAGCAGCTTACAGGGATCCATACAAGAGACCCAGTACTTC